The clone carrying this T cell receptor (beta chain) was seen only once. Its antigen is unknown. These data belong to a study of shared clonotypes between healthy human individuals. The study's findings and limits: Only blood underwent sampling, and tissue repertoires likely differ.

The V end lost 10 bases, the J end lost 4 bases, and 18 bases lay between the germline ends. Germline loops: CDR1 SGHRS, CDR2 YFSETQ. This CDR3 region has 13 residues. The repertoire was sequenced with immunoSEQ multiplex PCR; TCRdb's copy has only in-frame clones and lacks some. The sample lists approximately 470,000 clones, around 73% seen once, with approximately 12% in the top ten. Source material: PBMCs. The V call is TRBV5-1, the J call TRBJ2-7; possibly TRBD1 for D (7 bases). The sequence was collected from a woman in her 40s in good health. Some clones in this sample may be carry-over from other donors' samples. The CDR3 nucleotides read TGCGCCTCCTCAGGGGGGAGCGGGTACGAGCAGTACTTC. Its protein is CASSGGSGYEQYF. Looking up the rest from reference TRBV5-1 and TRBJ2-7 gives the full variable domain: KAGVTQTPRYLIKTRGQQVTLSCSPISGHRSVSWYQQTPGQGLQFLFEYFSETQRNKGNFPGRFSGRQFSNSRSEMNVSTLELGDSALYLCASSGGSGYEQYFGPGTRLTVT.